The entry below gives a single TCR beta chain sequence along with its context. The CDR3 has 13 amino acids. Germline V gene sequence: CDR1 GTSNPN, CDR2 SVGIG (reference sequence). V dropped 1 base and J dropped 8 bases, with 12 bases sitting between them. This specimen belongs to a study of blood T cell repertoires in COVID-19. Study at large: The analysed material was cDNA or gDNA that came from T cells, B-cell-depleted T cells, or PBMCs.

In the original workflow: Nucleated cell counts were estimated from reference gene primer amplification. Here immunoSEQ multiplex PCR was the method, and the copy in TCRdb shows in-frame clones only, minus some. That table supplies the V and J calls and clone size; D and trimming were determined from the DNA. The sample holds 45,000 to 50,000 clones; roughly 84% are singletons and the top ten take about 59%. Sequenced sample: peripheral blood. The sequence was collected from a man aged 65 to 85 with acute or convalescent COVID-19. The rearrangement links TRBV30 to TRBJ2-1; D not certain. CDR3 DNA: TGTGCCTGGAGTGACCCCTCCGGGTATGAGCAGTTCTTC. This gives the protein CAWSDPSGYEQFF.